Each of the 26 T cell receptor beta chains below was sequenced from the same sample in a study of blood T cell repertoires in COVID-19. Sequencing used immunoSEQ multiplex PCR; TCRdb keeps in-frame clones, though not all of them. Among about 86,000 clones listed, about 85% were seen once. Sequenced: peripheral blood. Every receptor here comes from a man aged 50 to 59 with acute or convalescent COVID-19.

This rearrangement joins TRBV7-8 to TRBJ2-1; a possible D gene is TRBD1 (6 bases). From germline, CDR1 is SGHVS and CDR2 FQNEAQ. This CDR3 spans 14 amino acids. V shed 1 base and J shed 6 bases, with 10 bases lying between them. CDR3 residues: CASSLGQGINEQFF. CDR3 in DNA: TGTGCCAGCAGCTTAGGGCAGGGGATCAATGAGCAGTTCTTC.

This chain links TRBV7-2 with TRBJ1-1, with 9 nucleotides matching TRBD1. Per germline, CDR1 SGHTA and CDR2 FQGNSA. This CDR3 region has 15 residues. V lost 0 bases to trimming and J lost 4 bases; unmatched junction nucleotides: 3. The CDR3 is CASSLAGQGSTEAFF. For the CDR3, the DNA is TGTGCCAGCAGCTTAGCTGGACAGGGGAGCACTGAAGCTTTCTTT.

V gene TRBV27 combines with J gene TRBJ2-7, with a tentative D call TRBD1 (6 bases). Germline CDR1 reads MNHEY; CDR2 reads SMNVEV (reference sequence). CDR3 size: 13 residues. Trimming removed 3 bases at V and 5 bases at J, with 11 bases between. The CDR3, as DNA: TGTGCCAGCAGTTTGCAGGGGCTGAACGAGCAGTACTTC. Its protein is CASSLQGLNEQYF.

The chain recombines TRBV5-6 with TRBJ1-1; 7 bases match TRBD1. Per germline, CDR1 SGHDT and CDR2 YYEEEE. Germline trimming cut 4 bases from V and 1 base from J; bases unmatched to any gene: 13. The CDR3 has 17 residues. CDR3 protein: CASSPSHRGWGNTEAFF. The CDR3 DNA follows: TGTGCCAGCAGCCCGAGCCACAGGGGATGGGGGAACACTGAAGCTTTCTTT. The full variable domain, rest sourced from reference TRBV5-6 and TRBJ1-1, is DAGVTQSPTHLIKTRGQQVTLRCSPKSGHDTVSWYQQALGQGPQFIFQYYEEEERQRGNFPDRFSGHQFPNYSSELNVNALLLGDSALYLCASSPSHRGWGNTEAFFGQGTRLTVV.

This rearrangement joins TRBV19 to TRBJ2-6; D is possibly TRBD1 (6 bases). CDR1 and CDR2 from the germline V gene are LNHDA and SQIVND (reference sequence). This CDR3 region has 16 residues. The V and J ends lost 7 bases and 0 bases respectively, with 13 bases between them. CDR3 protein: CASNTRGISGANVLTF. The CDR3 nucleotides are TGTGCCAGTAATACAAGGGGGATCTCTGGGGCCAACGTCCTGACTTTC.

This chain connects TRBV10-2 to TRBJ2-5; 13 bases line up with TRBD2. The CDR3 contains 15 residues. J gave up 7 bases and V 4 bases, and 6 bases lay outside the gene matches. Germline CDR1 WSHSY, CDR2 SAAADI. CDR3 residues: CASSGGLAGARTQYF. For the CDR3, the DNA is TGCGCCAGCAGTGGTGGACTAGCGGGGGCTAGGACCCAGTACTTC.

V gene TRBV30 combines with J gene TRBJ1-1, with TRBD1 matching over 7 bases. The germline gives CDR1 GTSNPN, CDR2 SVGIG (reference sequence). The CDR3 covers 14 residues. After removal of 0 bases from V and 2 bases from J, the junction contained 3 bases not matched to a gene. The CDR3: CAWSVGTANTEAFF. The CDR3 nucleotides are TGTGCCTGGAGTGTAGGGACAGCCAACACTGAAGCTTTCTTT.

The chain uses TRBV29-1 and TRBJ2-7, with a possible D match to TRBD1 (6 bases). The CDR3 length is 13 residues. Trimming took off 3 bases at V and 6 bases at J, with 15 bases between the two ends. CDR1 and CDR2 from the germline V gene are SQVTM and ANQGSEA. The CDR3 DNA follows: TGCAGCGTTGAGACAGGCTCCTTGGGCGAGCAGTACTTC. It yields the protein CSVETGSLGEQYF.

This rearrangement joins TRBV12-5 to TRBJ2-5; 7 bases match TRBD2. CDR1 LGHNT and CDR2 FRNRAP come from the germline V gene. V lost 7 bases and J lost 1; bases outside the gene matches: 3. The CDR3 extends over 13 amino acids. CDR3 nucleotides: TGTGCTAGTGCCGGGAGGCCCCAAGAGACCCAGTACTTC. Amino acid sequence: CASAGRPQETQYF. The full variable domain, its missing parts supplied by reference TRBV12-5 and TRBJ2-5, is DARVTQTPRHKVTEMGQEVTMRCQPILGHNTVFWYRQTMMQGLELLAYFRNRAPLDDSGMPKDRFSAEMPDATLATLKIQPSEPRDSAVYFCASAGRPQETQYFGPGTRLLVL.

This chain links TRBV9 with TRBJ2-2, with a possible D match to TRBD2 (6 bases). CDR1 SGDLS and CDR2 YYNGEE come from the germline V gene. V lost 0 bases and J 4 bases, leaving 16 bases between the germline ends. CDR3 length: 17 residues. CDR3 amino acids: CASSVGGFSAGTGELFF. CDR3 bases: TGTGCCAGCAGCGTAGGGGGGTTTTCAGCGGGCACCGGGGAGCTGTTTTTT.

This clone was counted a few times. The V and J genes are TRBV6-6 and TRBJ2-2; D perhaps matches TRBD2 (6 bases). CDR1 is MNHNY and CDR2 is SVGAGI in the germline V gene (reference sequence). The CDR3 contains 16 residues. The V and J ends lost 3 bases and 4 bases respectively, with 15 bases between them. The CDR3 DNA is TGTGCCAGCAGTTATCAATATGGGGGGATCACCGGGGAGCTGTTTTTT. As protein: CASSYQYGGITGELFF.

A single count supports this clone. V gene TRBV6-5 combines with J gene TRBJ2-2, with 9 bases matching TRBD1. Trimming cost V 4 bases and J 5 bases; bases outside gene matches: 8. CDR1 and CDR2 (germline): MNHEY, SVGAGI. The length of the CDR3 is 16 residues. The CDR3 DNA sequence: TGTGCCAGCAGTTCCAGACAGGGGGTAAATACCGGGGAGCTGTTTTTT. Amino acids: CASSSRQGVNTGELFF.

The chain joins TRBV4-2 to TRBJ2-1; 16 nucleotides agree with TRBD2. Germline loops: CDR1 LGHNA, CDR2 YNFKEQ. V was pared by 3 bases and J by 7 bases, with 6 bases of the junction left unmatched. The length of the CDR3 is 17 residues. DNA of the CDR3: TGTGCCAGCAGCCAGGCGGGACTAGCGGGAGGGCCTAATGAGCAGTTCTTC. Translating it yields CASSQAGLAGGPNEQFF.

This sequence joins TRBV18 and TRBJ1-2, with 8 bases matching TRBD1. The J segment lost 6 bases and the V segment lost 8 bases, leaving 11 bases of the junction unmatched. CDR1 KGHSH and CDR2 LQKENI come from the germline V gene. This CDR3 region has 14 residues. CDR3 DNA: TGTGCCAGCATCCCTCCGGGCAGGGGGCATGGCTACACCTTC. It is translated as CASIPPGRGHGYTF. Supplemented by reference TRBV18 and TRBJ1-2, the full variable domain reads NAGVMQNPRHLVRRRGQEARLRCSPMKGHSHVYWYRQLPEEGLKFMVYLQKENIIDESGMPKERFSAEFPKEGPSILRIQQVVRGDSAAYFCASIPPGRGHGYTFGSGTRLTVV.

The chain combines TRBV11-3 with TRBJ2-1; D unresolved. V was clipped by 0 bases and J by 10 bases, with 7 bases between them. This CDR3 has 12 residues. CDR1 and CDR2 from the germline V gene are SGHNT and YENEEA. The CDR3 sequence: CASSLEAGEQFF. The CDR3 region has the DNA TGTGCCAGCAGCTTAGAGGCCGGGGAGCAGTTCTTC.

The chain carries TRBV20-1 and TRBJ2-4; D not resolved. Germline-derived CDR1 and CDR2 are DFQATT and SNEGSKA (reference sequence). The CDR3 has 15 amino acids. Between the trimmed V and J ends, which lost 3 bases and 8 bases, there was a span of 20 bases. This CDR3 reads CSASDRRALGDIQYF. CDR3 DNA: TGCAGTGCTAGTGACCGGAGAGCCTTGGGTGACATTCAGTACTTC.

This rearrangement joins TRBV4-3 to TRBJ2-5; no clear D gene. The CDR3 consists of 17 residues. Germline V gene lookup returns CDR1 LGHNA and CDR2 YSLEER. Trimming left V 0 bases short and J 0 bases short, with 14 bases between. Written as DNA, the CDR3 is TGCGCCAGCAGCCAAGATCCCGGAGTAGGCAACCAAGAGACCCAGTACTTC. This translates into CASSQDPGVGNQETQYF.

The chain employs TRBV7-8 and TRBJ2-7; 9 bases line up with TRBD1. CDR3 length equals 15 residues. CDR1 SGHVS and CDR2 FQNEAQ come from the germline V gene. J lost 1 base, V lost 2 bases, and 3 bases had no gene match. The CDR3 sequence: CASSLFGTGSYEQYF. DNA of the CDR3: TGTGCCAGCAGCTTATTCGGGACAGGGTCCTACGAGCAGTACTTC.

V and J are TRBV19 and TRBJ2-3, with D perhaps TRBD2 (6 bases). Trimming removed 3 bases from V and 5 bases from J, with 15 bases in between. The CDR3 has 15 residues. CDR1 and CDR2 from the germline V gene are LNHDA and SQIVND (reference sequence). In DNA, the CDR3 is TGTGCCAGTAGTATGAACGGGGGAATCGAAGATACGCAGTATTTT. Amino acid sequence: CASSMNGGIEDTQYF.

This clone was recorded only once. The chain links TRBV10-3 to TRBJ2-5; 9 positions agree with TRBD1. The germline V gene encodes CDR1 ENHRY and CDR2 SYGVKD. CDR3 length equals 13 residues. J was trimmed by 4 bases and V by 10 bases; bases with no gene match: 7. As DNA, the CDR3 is TGTGCCAGCCAGGGACAGGGTGCAGAGACCCAGTACTTC. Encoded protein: CASQGQGAETQYF.

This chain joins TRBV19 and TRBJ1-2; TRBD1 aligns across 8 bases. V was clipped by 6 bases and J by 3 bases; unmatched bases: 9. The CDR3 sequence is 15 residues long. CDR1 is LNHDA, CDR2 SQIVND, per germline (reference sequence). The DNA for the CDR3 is TGTGCCAGTAGACTACAGGACAGGGAGTACTATGGCTACACCTTC. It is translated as CASRLQDREYYGYTF.

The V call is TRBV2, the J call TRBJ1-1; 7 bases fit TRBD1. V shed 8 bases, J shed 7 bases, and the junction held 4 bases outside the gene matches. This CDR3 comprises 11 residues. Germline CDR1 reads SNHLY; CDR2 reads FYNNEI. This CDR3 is CASLTGVEAFF. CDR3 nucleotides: TGTGCCAGCCTAACAGGGGTTGAAGCTTTCTTT.

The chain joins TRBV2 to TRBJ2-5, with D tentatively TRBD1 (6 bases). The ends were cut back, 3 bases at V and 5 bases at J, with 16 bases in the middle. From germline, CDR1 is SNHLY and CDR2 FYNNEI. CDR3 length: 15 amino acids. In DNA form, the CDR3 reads TGTGCCAGCAGTGAGGTCCAGGGGCCGGGGGAGACCCAGTACTTC. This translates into CASSEVQGPGETQYF.

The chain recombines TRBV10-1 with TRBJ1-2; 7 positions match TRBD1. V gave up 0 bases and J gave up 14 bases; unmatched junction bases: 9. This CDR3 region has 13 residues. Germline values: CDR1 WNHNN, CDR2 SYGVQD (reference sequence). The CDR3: CASSESGTALPTF. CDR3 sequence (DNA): TGCGCCAGCAGTGAGTCGGGGACAGCATTGCCAACCTTC.

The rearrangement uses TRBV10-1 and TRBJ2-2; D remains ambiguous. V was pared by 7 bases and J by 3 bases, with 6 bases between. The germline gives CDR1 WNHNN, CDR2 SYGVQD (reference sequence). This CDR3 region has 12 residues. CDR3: CASNSYTGELFF. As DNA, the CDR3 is TGCGCCAGCAATTCGTACACCGGGGAGCTGTTTTTT.

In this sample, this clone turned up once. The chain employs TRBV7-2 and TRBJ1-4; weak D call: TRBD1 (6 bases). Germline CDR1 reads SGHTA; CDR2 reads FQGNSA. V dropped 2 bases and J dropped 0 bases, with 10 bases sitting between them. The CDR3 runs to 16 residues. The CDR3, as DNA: TGTGCCAGCAGCTTATCGGACAGTCCAACTAATGAAAAACTGTTTTTT. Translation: CASSLSDSPTNEKLFF.